This T cell receptor (beta chain) was obtained from a study of cytomegalovirus exposure and HLA in healthy donors. A note on this clone: Its specificity is not known.

Vbeta (60) and Jbeta (13) primers were used in the PCR. Only in-frame clones appear in the TCRdb table, and some are missing; sequencing was by immunoSEQ multiplex PCR. The data show some 150,000 clones, with approximately 80% seen just once and approximately 4% held by the top ten. Whole-study results and caveats: In a later analysis, an Asian-associated ancestry cluster reportedly showed fewer N-insertions than the approximately 700-donor mean.

This CDR3 contains 15 residues. Germline CDR1 SGHRS, CDR2 YFSETQ. J was trimmed by 6 bases and V by 2 bases; bases with no gene match: 8. The sample was PBMCs. The chain couples TRBV5-1 to TRBJ2-1, with 7 bases identical to TRBD2. This clonotype was obtained from a man younger than 30 in good health and CMV-seronegative. In nucleotides, the CDR3 is TGCGCCAGCAGCTTAGCCTCCTGGGGGGGCAATGAGCAGTTCTTC. This sequence encodes CASSLASWGGNEQFF. Full variable domain (missing parts from reference TRBV5-1 and TRBJ2-1): KAGVTQTPRYLIKTRGQQVTLSCSPISGHRSVSWYQQTPGQGLQFLFEYFSETQRNKGNFPGRFSGRQFSNSRSEMNVSTLELGDSALYLCASSLASWGGNEQFFGPGTRLTVL.